This is a list of T cell receptor beta chains from one sample in a study of cytomegalovirus exposure and HLA in healthy donors. Profiling relied on immunoSEQ multiplex PCR, and the TCRdb table lists in-frame clones only, not all of them. There are almost 200,000 clones in the sample; roughly 85% occur only once, and 2% to 2.5% lies in the top ten. Input material: PBMCs. The receptors stem from a woman aged 50 to 60 in good health and CMV-seronegative. The CDR3 runs from the conserved cysteine through the conserved F or W. D genes are given only for firm matches. Clone size is not always given. Where it is, it says once, few, many or a class for expanded clones.

>.|TRBJ2-7|TRBV6-5|.
CASSWSLAPTYEQYF
TGTGCCAGCAGTTGGAGTCTAGCGCCGACCTACGAGCAGTACTTC
>.|TRBJ1-2|TRBV7-2|.
CASSLGTAGNYGYTF
TGTGCCAGCAGCTTAGGCACAGCTGGCAACTATGGCTACACCTTC
>.|TRBJ2-2|TRBV6-1|TRBD1
CASSERVGGPGGELFF
TGTGCCAGCAGTGAACGGGTAGGGGGCCCGGGCGGGGAGCTGTTTTTT
>few|TRBJ1-1|TRBV19|.
CASSIRGEGTEAFF
TGTGCCAGTAGTATACGGGGAGAGGGCACTGAAGCTTTCTTT
>.|TRBJ2-3|TRBV11-2|TRBD1
CASSSHNRGLDTQYF
TGTGCCAGCAGCTCACACAACAGGGGGTTGGATACGCAGTATTTT
>.|TRBJ2-1|TRBV28|.
CASSLTSPNEQFF
TGTGCCAGCAGCCTAACTAGTCCCAATGAGCAGTTCTTC
>.|TRBJ2-1|TRBV29-1|.
CSVARSGDEQFF
TGCAGCGTTGCCAGGTCCGGCGATGAGCAGTTCTTC
>.|TRBJ1-4|TRBV7-9|TRBD1
CASSHDRGPTNEKLFF
TGTGCCAGCAGTCACGACAGGGGACCAACTAATGAAAAACTGTTTTTT
>.|TRBJ1-3|TRBV18|.
CASSHGSRAGNTIYF
TGTGCCAGCTCACATGGGTCCCGGGCTGGAAACACCATATATTTT
>.|TRBJ2-2|TRBV27|.
CASRFRDWGTGELFF
TGTGCCAGCAGATTCAGGGATTGGGGCACCGGGGAGCTGTTTTTT
>.|TRBJ1-2|TRBV28|.
CASSSRGWANYGYTF
TGTGCCAGCAGTTCCCGGGGGTGGGCAAACTATGGCTACACCTTC
>.|TRBJ1-1|TRBV7-9|.
CASSPAGWPPEAFF
TGTGCCAGCAGCCCAGCCGGGTGGCCCCCTGAAGCTTTCTTT
>.|TRBJ1-6|TRBV6-6|.
CASSYSRQANSPLHF
TGTGCCAGCAGTTACTCGAGACAGGCCAATTCACCCCTCCACTTT
>.|TRBJ2-2|TRBV9|.
CASSVDGAGELFF
TGTGCCAGCAGCGTTGACGGGGCCGGGGAGCTGTTTTTT
>.|TRBJ2-1|TRBV28|TRBD2
CASRGLAGGSYNEQFF
TGTGCCAGTCGGGGGCTAGCGGGAGGGTCCTACAATGAGCAGTTCTTC
>.|TRBJ2-2|TRBV28|TRBD1
CASSSSGTGTGELFF
TGTGCCAGCAGTTCCTCCGGGACAGGGACCGGGGAGCTGTTTTTT
>.|TRBJ2-2|TRBV9|.
CASTTDRSNTGELFF
TGTGCCAGCACCACGGACAGATCGAACACCGGGGAGCTGTTTTTT
>.|TRBJ2-5|TRBV5-4|TRBD1
CASSLPGQKTQYF
TGTGCCAGCAGCTTGCCGGGACAGAAGACCCAGTACTTC
>.|TRBJ2-5|TRBV30|TRBD2
CAWGDYVSQETQYF
TGTGCCTGGGGGGACTACGTGAGCCAAGAGACCCAGTACTTC
>.|TRBJ1-4|TRBV6-5|.
CASSWGTNEKLFF
TGTGCCAGCAGCTGGGGCACTAATGAAAAACTGTTTTTT
>.|TRBJ2-2|TRBV30|.
CAWSAGLTGELFF
TGTGCCTGGAGCGCAGGGTTAACCGGGGAGCTGTTTTTT